The rows below give T cell receptor beta chains drawn from one sample of a study of identical twins. Each CDR3 protein is one row after TCRdb ran MiXCR on the 5' RACE reads. The sample includes fewer than 250,000 distinct CDR3 sequences, 7.5% of them seen just once. These sequences were also reported in another study, on yellow fever vaccine responses in identical twins.

Sequenced material: CD8+ T cells sorted from blood. The receptors here all came from a woman between 18 and 30 years old in good health. The CDR3 runs from the conserved cysteine through the conserved F or W. The D gene is left open where the match is weak. Rows give clone size only sometimes, using once, few, many, or a class for an expanded clone.

j_call	d_call	v_call	clone_size	cdr3_aa	cdr3_nt
TRBJ1-1	-	TRBV27	few	CASSLQLNTEAFF	TGTGCCAGCAGTCTACAGTTGAACACTGAAGCTTTCTTT
TRBJ2-3	TRBD2	TRBV7-6	many	CASSPGLAGGESYTDTQYF	TGTGCCAGCAGCCCCGGACTAGCGGGAGGGGAGTCTTACACAGATACGCAGTATTTT
TRBJ2-1	TRBD2	TRBV5-1	many	CASSAVSGRLFYNEQFF	TGCGCCAGCAGCGCGGTTAGCGGGAGGCTCTTCTACAATGAGCAGTTCTTC
TRBJ2-7	-	TRBV20-1	-	CSAREAGGAYEQYF	TGCAGTGCTAGAGAGGCAGGGGGGGCATACGAGCAGTACTTC
TRBJ2-6	-	TRBV3-1	-	CASSSPQVSGANVLTF	TGTGCCAGCAGCTCCCCTCAGGTCTCTGGGGCCAACGTCCTGACTTTC
TRBJ2-2	-	TRBV4-1	few	CASSQDRQSSSGELFF	TGCGCCAGCAGCCAAGATCGGCAGTCCAGCTCCGGGGAGCTGTTTTTT
TRBJ2-1	-	TRBV20-1	many	CSGDEGSTESSYNEQFF	TGCAGTGGGGATGAGGGGTCCACGGAGAGCTCCTACAATGAGCAGTTCTTC
TRBJ1-6	-	TRBV5-6	many	CASSFWEGDSPLHF	TGTGCCAGCAGCTTTTGGGAGGGGGATTCACCCCTCCACTTT
TRBJ2-3	-	TRBV20-1	-	CSAQELGGLTDTQYF	TGCAGTGCTCAGGAGTTAGGGGGTCTCACAGATACGCAGTATTTT
TRBJ2-1	TRBD2	TRBV2	-	CASRGGLAHNEQFF	TGTGCCAGCAGGGGGGGACTAGCGCACAATGAGCAGTTCTTC
TRBJ2-1	TRBD2	TRBV7-3	-	CASARGAGDYNEQFF	TGTGCCAGCGCCCGGGGAGCGGGAGACTACAATGAGCAGTTCTTC
TRBJ2-1	-	TRBV5-1	many	CASSLQGSRHAVNEQFF	TGCGCCAGCAGCTTGCAGGGTTCACGACACGCAGTGAATGAGCAGTTCTTC
TRBJ2-5	-	TRBV29-1	-	CSGGPQETQYF	TGCAGCGGGGGACCGCAAGAGACCCAGTACTTC
TRBJ2-2	TRBD2	TRBV9	few	CASSPGSGMNTGELFF	TGTGCCAGCAGCCCAGGTAGCGGGATGAACACCGGGGAGCTGTTTTTT
TRBJ2-3	-	TRBV27	-	CASSLQGTVGPDTQYF	TGTGCCAGCAGTTTACAGGGGACGGTGGGCCCAGATACGCAGTATTTT
TRBJ1-1	-	TRBV6-1	-	CASTPTPLYTEAFF	TGTGCCAGCACTCCGACTCCGCTGTACACTGAAGCTTTCTTT
TRBJ2-5	TRBD1	TRBV24-1	few	CATSDLTGGGETQYF	TGTGCCACCAGTGATTTAACAGGGGGCGGGGAGACCCAGTACTTC
TRBJ1-6	-	TRBV25-1	-	CASSESTGKNSPLHF	TGTGCCAGCAGTGAATCCACAGGGAAGAATTCACCCCTCCACTTT
TRBJ2-1	TRBD1	TRBV5-1	many	CASSPFGQGSSYNEQFF	TGCGCCAGCAGCCCCTTCGGACAGGGGAGCTCCTACAATGAGCAGTTCTTC
TRBJ2-3	TRBD2	TRBV6-1	-	CASSARTLAGPDTQYF	TGTGCCAGCAGCGCCCGGACACTAGCGGGGCCCGATACGCAGTATTTT
TRBJ1-1	-	TRBV5-1	many	CASSLETKRMNTEAFF	TGCGCCAGCAGCTTGGAGACCAAACGGATGAACACTGAAGCTTTCTTT
TRBJ2-1	-	TRBV5-1	few	CASSLPSSNEQFF	TGCGCCAGCAGCTTGCCGTCGAGCAATGAGCAGTTCTTC
TRBJ1-1	-	TRBV15	-	CATSRGATGIAFF	TGTGCCACCAGCAGAGGAGCAACAGGAATAGCTTTCTTT
TRBJ2-5	-	TRBV11-2	medium-sized	CASSLDGWGETQYF	TGTGCCAGCAGCTTAGATGGTTGGGGAGAGACCCAGTACTTC
TRBJ2-7	TRBD2	TRBV9	few	CASSTGLAGAAYEQYF	TGTGCCAGCAGCACGGGACTAGCGGGAGCAGCCTACGAGCAGTACTTC
TRBJ2-1	-	TRBV27	-	CASSLSSLAQTPYNEQFF	TGTGCCAGCAGTTTATCGTCACTAGCCCAAACCCCCTACAATGAGCAGTTCTTC
TRBJ2-1	TRBD2	TRBV25-1	-	CASSEQGRGVPYNEQFF	TGTGCCAGCAGTGAACAGGGGCGGGGGGTCCCCTACAATGAGCAGTTCTTC
TRBJ2-5	-	TRBV20-1	few	CSARVGGGRETQYF	TGCAGTGCTAGAGTAGGGGGGGGGAGAGAGACCCAGTACTTC
TRBJ2-3	TRBD1	TRBV7-9	many	CAIGQGPDTQYF	TGTGCCATCGGACAGGGGCCGGATACGCAGTATTTT
TRBJ2-1	-	TRBV6-5	many	CASSYSVPGAENEQFF	TGTGCCAGCAGTTACTCCGTCCCGGGGGCAGAAAATGAGCAGTTCTTC
TRBJ2-2	TRBD2	TRBV2	-	CACSLRFGGTSGTGELFF	TGTGCCTGCAGTTTAAGGTTCGGGGGGACTAGCGGCACCGGGGAGCTGTTTTTT
TRBJ1-6	-	TRBV12-5	few	CASGLTGRSPLHF	TGTGCTAGTGGTTTGACAGGGCGTTCACCCCTCCACTTT
TRBJ2-3	-	TRBV14	-	CASSQVTLINTDTQYF	TGTGCCAGCAGCCAAGTAACCCTGATTAACACAGATACGCAGTATTTT
TRBJ2-2	-	TRBV13	few	CASSLTLERELFF	TGTGCCAGCAGCCTCACACTCGAGCGGGAGCTGTTTTTT
TRBJ2-5	TRBD1	TRBV28	few	CASSGTGEETQYF	TGTGCCAGCAGTGGGACAGGGGAGGAGACCCAGTACTTC
TRBJ2-1	-	TRBV15	few	CATSNDTTPTNEQFF	TGTGCCACCAGCAACGACACGACCCCTACGAATGAGCAGTTCTTC
TRBJ1-2	-	TRBV10-3	few	CAISETGNYGYTF	TGTGCCATCAGCGAGACAGGAAACTATGGCTACACCTTC
TRBJ2-3	-	TRBV15	-	CATSRWRDRDTQYF	TGTGCCACCAGCAGATGGAGGGATAGAGATACGCAGTATTTT
TRBJ1-4	TRBD1	TRBV29-1	many	CSVGSPGQGSTNEKLFF	TGCAGCGTTGGATCCCCGGGACAGGGGTCAACTAATGAAAAACTGTTTTTT
TRBJ1-2	-	TRBV6-5	-	CASSYSMGGSYGYTF	TGTGCCAGCAGTTACTCGATGGGGGGCTCCTATGGCTACACCTTC
TRBJ2-1	TRBD2	TRBV2	-	CASTSMEREGYEQFF	TGTGCCAGCACCTCGATGGAGCGGGAGGGATATGAGCAGTTCTTC
TRBJ1-1	-	TRBV12-3/TRBV12-4	-	CASSPQGYEAFF	TGTGCCAGCAGCCCCCAGGGGTACGAAGCTTTCTTT
TRBJ2-3	-	TRBV5-1	few	CASSSDSADTQYF	TGCGCCAGCAGCTCAGACAGTGCAGATACGCAGTATTTT
TRBJ1-2	TRBD1	TRBV20-1	-	CSARLDRGYGYTF	TGCAGTGCTAGACTCGACAGGGGTTATGGCTACACCTTC
TRBJ2-3	TRBD1	TRBV5-6	many	CASSPPWTGGTDTQYF	TGTGCCAGCAGCCCCCCGTGGACAGGTGGTACAGATACGCAGTATTTT
TRBJ2-2	TRBD2	TRBV5-6	many	CASSLSLAAGELFF	TGTGCCAGCAGCTTGTCACTAGCGGCCGGGGAGCTGTTTTTT
TRBJ2-6	TRBD1	TRBV7-8	-	CASSPRDRVLGANVLTF	TGTGCCAGCAGCCCGAGGGACAGGGTCTTGGGGGCCAACGTCCTGACTTTC
TRBJ2-5	-	TRBV9	few	CASSVGGGAETQYF	TGTGCCAGCAGCGTAGGGGGGGGGGCGGAGACCCAGTACTTC
TRBJ2-3	-	TRBV29-1	many	CSVEDPPRGADTQYF	TGCAGCGTTGAAGACCCCCCTCGGGGCGCAGATACGCAGTATTTT
TRBJ2-7	TRBD2	TRBV9	many	CASSREAGLAGVEQYF	TGTGCCAGCAGCCGTGAGGCGGGACTAGCGGGAGTCGAGCAGTACTTC
TRBJ2-2	-	TRBV27	-	CASSPRDGHTGEELFF	TGTGCCAGCAGTCCCCGGGACGGACACACCGGGGAGGAGCTGTTTTTT
TRBJ2-7	TRBD2	TRBV3-1	-	CASSPTSGTYEQYF	TGTGCCAGCAGCCCTACTAGCGGGACCTACGAGCAGTACTTC
TRBJ1-1	TRBD1	TRBV5-1	-	CASSDGTAEAFF	TGCGCCAGCAGCGACGGGACAGCCGAAGCTTTCTTT
TRBJ2-1	TRBD2	TRBV29-1	many	CSVEATSSVDEQFF	TGCAGCGTTGAAGCGACTAGCTCTGTGGATGAGCAGTTCTTC
TRBJ2-3	-	TRBV5-1	many	CASSLEGGTDTQYF	TGTGCCAGCAGTTTAGAGGGGGGTACAGATACGCAGTATTTT
TRBJ1-5	-	TRBV7-2	many	CASSLALGQPQHF	TGTGCCAGCAGCTTAGCGCTGGGTCAGCCCCAGCATTTT
TRBJ1-3	-	TRBV3-1	-	CATSETGYERSGNTIYF	TGTGCCACCAGCGAGACAGGATACGAGCGGTCTGGAAACACCATATATTTT
TRBJ2-5	-	TRBV7-9	-	CASSSNEAQETQYF	TGTGCCAGCAGCTCTAACGAGGCGCAAGAGACCCAGTACTTC
TRBJ1-5	-	TRBV7-9	few	CASSSEGSSGQPQHF	TGTGCCAGCAGCTCAGAAGGGAGTTCCGGTCAGCCCCAGCATTTT
TRBJ2-1	-	TRBV15	few	CATSTEYNEQFF	TGTGCCACCAGTACGGAATACAATGAGCAGTTCTTC